This TCR beta chain was retrieved from a study of OX40 agonist ivuxolimab in advanced cancers. For the study at large: Melanoma, hepatocellular carcinoma, head and neck or renal cell cancer occurred in dose-escalation patients. Study observations and caveats: At 0.1 to 3.0 mg/kg, CD4+ and CD8+ blood T cells expanded clonally by week 6. Some patients who did not respond also had low normalized T-cell clonal expansion. What antigens the expanded peripheral T cells recognized was never established.

The CDR3 is 14 amino acids. Germline CDR1 SGHDN, CDR2 FVKESK. V was shortened by 6 bases and J by 4 bases, with 13 bases between the two germline ends. A note on this clone: Its antigen is undetermined.

Libraries were prepared by immunoSEQ multiplex PCR; TCRdb keeps only in-frame clonotypes and omits some of them. This table holds some 52,000 clones, 85% to 95% found once. The chain carries TRBV14 and TRBJ2-1; D gene unclear. The sample consisted of CD4+ or CD8+ T cells sorted from blood, taken in a trial of the OX40 agonist ivuxolimab. The clonotype was recovered from an adult with an advanced solid tumor such as melanoma, head and neck, liver or kidney cancer. DNA for the CDR3: TGTGCCAGCAGAAGAGAAGGCATTTACAATGAGCAGTTCTTC. Amino acid sequence: CASRREGIYNEQFF.